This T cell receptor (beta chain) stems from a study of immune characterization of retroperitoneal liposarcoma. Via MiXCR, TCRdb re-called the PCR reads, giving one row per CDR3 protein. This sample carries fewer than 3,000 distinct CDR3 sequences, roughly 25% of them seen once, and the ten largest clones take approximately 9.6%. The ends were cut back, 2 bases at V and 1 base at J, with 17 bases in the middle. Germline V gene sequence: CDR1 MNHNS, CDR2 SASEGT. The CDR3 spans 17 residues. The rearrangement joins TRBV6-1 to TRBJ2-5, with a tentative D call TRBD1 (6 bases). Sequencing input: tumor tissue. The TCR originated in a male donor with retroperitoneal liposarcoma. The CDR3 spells CASSETLRSTGQETQYF. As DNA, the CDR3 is TGTGCCAGCAGTGAAACCCTAAGGTCGACAGGCCAAGAGACCCAGTACTTC.